This T cell receptor (beta chain) comes out of a study of spatial heterogeneity in lung cancer. Via MiXCR, TCRdb re-called the 5' RACE reads, giving one row per CDR3 protein. The sample contains roughly 36,000 distinct CDR3 sequences, around 5.8% of which appear only once. The sample's time point: sample taken at primary tumor resection. Unsorted tumor, nontumor lung tissue or cryopreserved PBMC supplied the whole RNA. V was trimmed by 6 bases and J by 4 bases, leaving 20 bases between them. Germline loops: CDR1 MNHEY, CDR2 SVGAGI. This CDR3 has 16 residues. Ten or more counts support this clonotype. The starting material was PBMCs, obtained at surgery. The source is a male donor with early-stage non-small cell lung cancer. V is TRBV6-5 and J is TRBJ2-3, with a tentative D call TRBD2 (6 bases). The DNA for the CDR3 is TGTGCCAGCAGCAAAATGCGGGGCCTTGGGGCAGATACGCAGTATTTT. Translated, it gives CASSKMRGLGADTQYF.